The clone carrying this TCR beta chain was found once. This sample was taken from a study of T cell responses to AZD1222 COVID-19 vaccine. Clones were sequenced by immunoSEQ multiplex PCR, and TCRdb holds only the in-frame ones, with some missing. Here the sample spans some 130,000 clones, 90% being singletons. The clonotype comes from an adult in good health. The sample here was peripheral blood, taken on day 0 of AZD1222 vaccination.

This chain's CDR3 is CASSFGGLSGNTIYF. The CDR3 nucleotides read TGTGCCAGCAGCTTTGGGGGCCTTTCTGGAAACACCATATATTTT. V usage is TRBV5-6 and J usage is TRBJ1-3; D may be TRBD1 (6 bases). Germline V gene sequence: CDR1 SGHDT, CDR2 YYEEEE. The CDR3 spans 15 residues. The V end was cut by 2 bases, the J end by 1 base, with 10 bases between. Full variable domain (rest looked up from reference TRBV5-6 and TRBJ1-3): DAGVTQSPTHLIKTRGQQVTLRCSPKSGHDTVSWYQQALGQGPQFIFQYYEEEERQRGNFPDRFSGHQFPNYSSELNVNALLLGDSALYLCASSFGGLSGNTIYFGEGSWLTVV.